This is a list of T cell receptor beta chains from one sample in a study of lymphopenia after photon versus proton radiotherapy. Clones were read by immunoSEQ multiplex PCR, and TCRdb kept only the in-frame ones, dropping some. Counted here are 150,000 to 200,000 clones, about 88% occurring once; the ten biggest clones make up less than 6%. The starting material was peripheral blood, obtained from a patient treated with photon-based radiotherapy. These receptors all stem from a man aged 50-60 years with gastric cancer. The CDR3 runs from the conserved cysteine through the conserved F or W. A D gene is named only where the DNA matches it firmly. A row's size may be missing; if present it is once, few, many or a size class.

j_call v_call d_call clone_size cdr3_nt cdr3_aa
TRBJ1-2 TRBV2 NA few TGTGCCAGCAGTCCCAGGGATGGCTACACCTTC CASSPRDGYTF
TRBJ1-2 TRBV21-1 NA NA TGTGCCAGCAGCAAAGCGCTCGGGACAGGAGGAACTGGGGATGGCTACACCTTC CASSKALGTGGTGDGYTF
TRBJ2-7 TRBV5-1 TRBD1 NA TGCGCCAGCAGCCCGCAGGGGGCCGACGAGCAGTACTTC CASSPQGADEQYF
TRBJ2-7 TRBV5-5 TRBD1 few TGTGCCAGCAGCTTGCTCAGGGGGTACGAGCAGTACTTC CASSLLRGYEQYF
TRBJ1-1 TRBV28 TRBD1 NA TGTGCCAGCAGCGTAAGGGGGCTGAACACTGAAGCTTTCTTT CASSVRGLNTEAFF
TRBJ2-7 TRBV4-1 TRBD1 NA TGCGCCAGCAGCTCTCGGGACAGGGGTGACCACGAGCAGTACTTC CASSSRDRGDHEQYF
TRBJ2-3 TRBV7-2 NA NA TGTGCCAGCAGCCCCGCCTCCGCAGATACGCAGTATTTT CASSPASADTQYF
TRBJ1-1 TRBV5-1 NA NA TGCGCCAGCAGCTTGTCTGATATGAACACTGAAGCTTTCTTT CASSLSDMNTEAFF
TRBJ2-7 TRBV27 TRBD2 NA TGTGCCAGCAGTTCGACAATTTGGACTAGCGGCCAGACCCTCCACGAGCAGTACTTC CASSSTIWTSGQTLHEQYF
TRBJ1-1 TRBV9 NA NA TGTGCCAGCAGCGTAGGCGGGGACACTGAAGCTTTCTTT CASSVGGDTEAFF
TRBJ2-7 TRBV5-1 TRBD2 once TGCGCCAGCAGCTTGGAGCCTAGCGGGAAGTACGGCGAGCAGTACTTC CASSLEPSGKYGEQYF
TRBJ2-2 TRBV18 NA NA TGTGCCAGCTCACCACCGGTTCGGAACACCGGGGAGCTGTTTTTT CASSPPVRNTGELFF
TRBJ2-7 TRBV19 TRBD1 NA TGTGCCAGTAGTATAACGGGGACAGGATTTATCCGAGCCTACGAGCAGTACTTC CASSITGTGFIRAYEQYF
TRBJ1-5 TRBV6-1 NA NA TGTGCCAGCAGCGACAGTCTTAGCAATCAGCCCCAGCATTTT CASSDSLSNQPQHF
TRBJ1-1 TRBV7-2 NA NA TGTGCCAGCAGCCCGGTTAGCCCCGGAACTGAAGCTTTCTTT CASSPVSPGTEAFF
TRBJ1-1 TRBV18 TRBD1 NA TGTGCCAGCTCAGCGGGACAGGGCAACACTGAAGCTTTCTTT CASSAGQGNTEAFF
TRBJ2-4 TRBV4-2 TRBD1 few TGTGCCAGCAGCCAAGATTTGACAGGGAGTGAAGCCAAAAACATTCAGTACTTC CASSQDLTGSEAKNIQYF
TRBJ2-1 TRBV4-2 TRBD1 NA TGTGCCAGCAGCCGAGACGGGACAGGGGATTACAATGAGCAGTTCTTC CASSRDGTGDYNEQFF